The 15 T cell receptor beta chains below were found in one sample sequenced in a study of T cells in localized non-small cell lung cancer (dated by TCRdb to 2018 to 2020). The library was generated by the immunoSEQ multiplex PCR assay. TCRdb retrieved this table from immuneACCESS and kept in-frame rearrangements only. Not all clones are present; in checked studies, unresolved V genes account for under half, and no reason is known for the remainder. The sample records more than 10,000 clones, 28% of which are singletons. The ten largest clones capture 5.5% to 8% of the sample. The sample consisted of lung tumor tissue, taken before any cancer treatment. All receptors derive from a female donor aged 60 or older with stage I lung adenocarcinoma.

In its sample, this clone is medium-sized. This chain uses TRBV11-3 with TRBJ2-4; 7 bases agree with TRBD1. Germline trimming cut 0 bases from V and 8 bases from J; bases unmatched to any gene: 7. The CDR3 is 15 residues long. CDR1 is SGHNT and CDR2 is YENEEA in the germline V gene. This chain's CDR3 is CASSLDQGGEDIQYF. For the CDR3, the DNA is TGTGCCAGCAGCTTAGATCAAGGGGGCGAGGACATTCAGTACTTC. Full variable domain (remainder filled in from reference TRBV11-3 and TRBJ2-4): EAGVVQSPRYKIIEKKQPVAFWCNPISGHNTLYWYLQNLGQGPELLIRYENEEAVDDSQLPKDRFSAERLKGVDSTLKIQPAELGDSAVYLCASSLDQGGEDIQYFGAGTRLSVL.

A few counts support this clone. This chain links TRBV6-8 with TRBJ1-2; D may be TRBD1 (5 bases). The germline CDR1 and CDR2 sequences are MNHGY and SAAAGT. V gave up 2 bases and J gave up 7 bases, with 11 bases separating them. The CDR3 has 13 amino acids. The CDR3 reads CASSYNQGAGYTF. CDR3 nucleotides: TGTGCCAGCAGTTACAACCAGGGAGCTGGCTACACCTTC.

The V call is TRBV29-1, the J call TRBJ1-2; 9 positions match TRBD1. The germline V gene encodes CDR1 SQVTM and CDR2 ANQGSEA. This CDR3 has 14 amino acids. V lost 4 bases, J lost 2 bases, and 5 bases stayed unmatched. This CDR3 is CSVGGQGLNYGYTF. CDR3 in DNA: TGCAGCGTTGGGGGACAGGGATTGAACTATGGCTACACCTTC.

The genes are TRBV11-3 and TRBJ1-2; 8 positions match TRBD1. The V and J ends lost 5 bases and 4 bases, in that order; junction bases with no gene match: 6. This CDR3 has 14 amino acids. The germline CDR1 and CDR2 sequences are SGHNT and YENEEA. Here the CDR3 DNA reads TGTGCCAGCAGCCGGTTCGACAGGGGCTATGGCTACACCTTC. Residues: CASSRFDRGYGYTF.

In its sample, this clone was seen a few times. The J gene is TRBJ2-1, the V gene TRBV7-5; the table's D call TRBD2 went unverified against the DNA. TRBV7-5 is reported as a pseudogene. The CDR3 loop spans 14 amino acids. The DNA of the CDR3 is TGTGCCAGCAGCCCGAGAACGGGGAATGGGGAGCAGTTCTTC. As protein: CASSPRTGNGEQFF.

V is TRBV14 and J is TRBJ1-4, with D uncertain. The CDR3 has 16 amino acids. The germline V and J ends were trimmed by 0 bases and 12 bases, with 20 bases remaining between them. Germline CDR1 SGHDN, CDR2 FVKESK. CDR3 in DNA: TGTGCCAGCAGCCAAGATCTTGCGCGCTTTGGAGAGGAACTGTTTTTT. It specifies CASSQDLARFGEELFF. Together with reference TRBV14 and TRBJ1-4, the CDR3 gives the full variable domain: EAGVTQFPSHSVIEKGQTVTLRCDPISGHDNLYWYRRVMGKEIKFLLHFVKESKQDESGMPNNRFLAERTGGTYSTLKVQPAELEDSGVYFCASSQDLARFGEELFFGSGTQLSVL.

The V call is TRBV15, the J call TRBJ2-7, with D possibly TRBD2 on 7 matching bases. V was shortened by 0 bases and J by 1 base, with 16 bases between the two germline ends. The CDR3 loop spans 17 amino acids. Germline assignment: CDR1 LNHNV and CDR2 YYDKDF (reference sequence). The CDR3 sequence is CATSREGRGGGSYEQYF. DNA of the CDR3: TGTGCCACCAGCAGAGAGGGGCGGGGAGGGGGATCCTACGAGCAGTACTTC. The full variable domain, its missing parts supplied by reference TRBV15 and TRBJ2-7, is DAMVIQNPRYQVTQFGKPVTLSCSQTLNHNVMYWYQQKSSQAPKLLFHYYDKDFNNEADTPDNFQSRRPNTSFCFLDIRSPGLGDTAMYLCATSREGRGGGSYEQYFGPGTRLTVT.

The chain carries TRBV6-8 and TRBJ2-3, with unresolved D. The V gene lost 0 bases and the J gene lost 7 bases, with 14 bases spanning the gap. The CDR3 covers 15 residues. CDR1 and CDR2 from the germline V gene are MNHGY and SAAAGT. The CDR3 DNA follows: TGTGCCAGCAGTTACTCGAGGTGGGGTCTTAATACGCAGTATTTT. This sequence encodes CASSYSRWGLNTQYF.

This clone was counted between two and nine times. V gene TRBV4-1 combines with J gene TRBJ1-1, with no clear D. The V gene lost 6 bases and the J gene lost 0 bases, with 8 bases spanning the gap. Germline CDR1 MGHRA, CDR2 YSYEKL. CDR3 length: 13 amino acids. Here the CDR3 reads CASRAGMNTEAFF. In DNA, the CDR3 is TGCGCCAGCAGGGCTGGCATGAACACTGAAGCTTTCTTT.

This clone appeared a few times. The V call is TRBV2, the J call TRBJ1-2, with D maybe TRBD1 (5 bases). Deletions cut 4 bases from V and 12 bases from J, with 18 bases between. Germline assignment: CDR1 SNHLY and CDR2 FYNNEI. This CDR3 is 13 amino acids long. The CDR3 bases are TGTGCCAGCAGTGGGGGGACGGGAAATTTTAACACCTTC. Translating gives CASSGGTGNFNTF. The full variable domain, completed using reference TRBV2 and TRBJ1-2, is EPEVTQTPSHQVTQMGQEVILRCVPISNHLYFYWYRQILGQKVEFLVSFYNNEISEKSEIFDDQFSVERPDGSNFTLKIRSTKLEDSAMYFCASSGGTGNFNTFGSGTRLTVV.

This clone was recorded at least ten times. V gene TRBV4-1 combines with J gene TRBJ2-1; TRBD1 matches 8 bases. The length of the CDR3 is 13 residues. In germline, CDR1 is MGHRA, CDR2 YSYEKL. V was pared by 4 bases and J by 9 bases, with 5 bases of the junction left unmatched. CDR3 DNA sequence: TGCGCCAGCAGCCTCGGGACAGGCCGTGAGCAGTTCTTC. Residues: CASSLGTGREQFF.

The table lists this clone with a few counts. This rearrangement joins TRBV6-8 to TRBJ2-1, with 7 positions matching TRBD1. The V gene's germline CDR1 is MNHGY and CDR2 SAAAGT. J was trimmed by 4 bases and V by 2 bases; bases with no gene match: 8. The CDR3 is made up of 16 amino acids. Written as DNA, the CDR3 is TGTGCCAGCAGTTACGCGACAGGGCGAGGTTACAATGAGCAGTTCTTC. It is translated as CASSYATGRGYNEQFF.

V usage is TRBV19 and J usage is TRBJ1-1, with D perhaps TRBD1 (6 bases). The CDR3 consists of 13 residues. Germline CDR1 is LNHDA and CDR2 is SQIVND (reference sequence). Trimming left V 8 bases short and J 1 base short, with 11 bases between. The CDR3 is CASSDSWNTEAFF. The CDR3 region has the DNA TGTGCCAGTTCGGACAGTTGGAACACTGAAGCTTTCTTT.

The chain employs TRBV19 and TRBJ1-2, with a weak D call TRBD1 (6 bases). The V and J ends lost 4 bases and 4 bases respectively, with 13 bases between them. Germline CDR1 and CDR2: LNHDA and SQIVND (reference sequence). This CDR3 is built from 14 residues. CDR3 protein: CASSNRQDLYGYTF. The DNA for the CDR3 is TGTGCCAGTAGTAATCGACAGGACCTCTATGGCTACACCTTC.

This chain links TRBV30 with TRBJ2-3, with D perhaps matching TRBD1 or TRBD2 (5 bases each). V was cut by 3 bases and J by 11 bases, with 15 bases left in between. The CDR3 loop spans 12 amino acids. Germline CDR1 is GTSNPN and CDR2 is SVGIG (reference sequence). Here the CDR3 DNA reads TGTGCCTGGAGGGGCAGGGAGTTAAAGCAGTATTTT. Encoded protein: CAWRGRELKQYF.